This TCR beta chain was identified during a study of blood T cell repertoires in COVID-19. Turning to the study itself: Both acute and convalescent COVID-19 samples were obtained from the United States, Italy and Spain. PBMCs, B-cell-depleted T cells, or T cells provided the cDNA or gDNA that made up the material.

Per the original data handling: Amplification with reference gene primers provided the estimates of nucleated cell counts. The table came from immunoSEQ multiplex PCR; TCRdb's copy has only in-frame clones and leaves some out. That table is the source of V, J and clone size, and D and trimming were worked out from the DNA. Among approximately 250,000 clones listed, about nine tenths were seen once. The CDR3 covers 15 residues. Trimming cost V 5 bases and J 3 bases; bases outside gene matches: 9. Looked up from germline, CDR1 is SGHTA and CDR2 is FQGNSA. The V call is TRBV7-2, the J call TRBJ2-7; 8 nucleotides line up with TRBD2. The sequencing input was peripheral blood. The sequence came from a man aged 25-45 years who had recovered from COVID-19. CDR3 amino acids: CASSPSSGLVYEQYF. For the CDR3, the DNA is TGTGCCAGCAGCCCATCTTCGGGACTAGTCTACGAGCAGTACTTC.